This T cell receptor beta chain was retrieved from a study of blood T cell repertoires in COVID-19. As for the study in general: Samples taken during acute and convalescent COVID-19 were collected in the United States, Italy and Spain. Sample material is recorded as cDNA or gDNA derived from T cells, B-cell-depleted T cells, or PBMCs.

The method was immunoSEQ multiplex PCR; TCRdb's version includes in-frame clones alone and lacks a portion of them. Among some 150,000 clones listed, approximately 85% were seen once. The CDR3 totals 15 residues. Trimming took 4 bases from V and 11 from J, leaving 20 bases between them. From germline, CDR1 is ENHRY and CDR2 SYGVKD. The material sequenced was peripheral blood. This sequence originates from a man in his forties who had recovered from COVID-19. J is TRBJ2-2 and V is TRBV10-3, with a weak D call TRBD1 (8 bases). CDR3: CAISAADREGEELFF. The CDR3 DNA sequence: TGTGCCATCAGTGCCGCGGACAGGGAGGGGGAAGAGCTGTTTTTT.